The T cell receptor (beta chain) under discussion was sequenced for a study of cytomegalovirus exposure and HLA in healthy donors (dated by TCRdb to about 2017). Regarding the complete study: An earlier analysis of about 560 of the donors reported under 300 Gb of sequence data and 90 million to 120 million unique TCR beta sequences obtained from about 200 million T cells. HLA typing covered class I and class II loci at four-digit resolution. An earlier analysis of some 500 of the donors applied high-throughput TCR beta sequencing to assess whether each TCR beta V gene segment acted as functional or pseudogenic. In a later genetic analysis, genome-wide SNP genotypes for about 60% of the 666 donors were used, and that subset was treated as a discovery cohort. To study patterns of TCR occurrence, a later analysis re-analyzed previously published TCR beta repertoires from around 660 donors and added high-resolution HLA genotyping. All discovery cohort repertoires had been generated using a single sequencing platform. Donor age, sex, ethnicity and CMV serostatus were collected together with the repertoire data. The aim of the study was to test whether cataloging public T cell receptors could identify signatures of past pathogen exposure. The study profiled the T cell repertoires of approximately 700 subjects by immunosequencing and related them to cytomegalovirus serostatus. In the later analysis, no new phenotypic data were used to find candidate immune exposures; instead, reliance was placed on TCR beta sequences and their occurrence across donors. On average, around 240,000 unique TCR beta nucleotide sequences were sequenced per donor among 350 to 400 genotyped donors of the cohort, with roughly 20% of those sequences being non-productive. The genetic ancestry cluster associated with self-reported Caucasian donors included 81% of the 398 genotyped donors. Roughly 320 gigabases of sequencing data and roughly 80 million unique TCR sequences made up an early release that covered around 640 HLA-typed donors. Besides the first cohort of under 700 subjects, a separate validation cohort made up of roughly 120 different subjects was used. The number of typed donors differed by locus: roughly 620-630 for A, B, C, DRB1 and DQB1; some 500 for DQA1; 606 for DPA1; and roughly 490 for DPB1. A handful of DR-DQ haplotypes were handled as single units for association and clustering because linkage in the cohort was strong. To predict cytomegalovirus infection status, the study brought together high-throughput TCR immunosequencing, statistical association of individual TCRs with disease status, and machine learning. What the research found in general, with its limitations: Linkage disequilibrium might explain the correlated functional status among segregating V segments, but an unknown experimental factor could not be ruled out. According to a later analysis, parvovirus B19, influenza, CMV and Epstein-Barr virus appeared linked to several top co-occurrence clusters. According to a later analysis, TCR association rates differed among HLA loci, with DRB1 alleles showing the most associated TCRs and HLA-C alleles showing the fewest. Some IMGT-functional V segments, including TRBV6-2 and TRBV6-3, could not be distinguished by the 87-base-pair reads and were therefore excluded. A total of about 150 TCR beta chains were listed by the study as associated with cytomegalovirus. Most TCR sequences were seen in very few donors, while some public TCRs were found in many individuals. Because HLA typing was missing for some donors at each locus, association tests included only the typed subset. A further reported finding was that TCR beta sequences accurately predicted the HLA-A and HLA-B alleles for most subjects in the first cohort. Sequencing depth was assumed to be roughly uniform across donors in the presence/absence analyses, though that assumption may not hold. Because counts were too low, 15 to 20 rarely observed V segments, including chromosome 9 orphons, were excluded from the earlier analysis of 587 of the donors. In a later analysis, HLA-associated TCR beta chains showed more clonal expansion and lower generation probabilities than non-associated chains that were equally common. In both the original and validation cohorts, the classifier was reported to diagnose cytomegalovirus status with high specificity and sensitivity. Only TCR beta chains were sequenced in this cohort, and the absence of alpha or paired-chain data limited detectable features. A later analysis found that most CMV-associated TCR beta chains appeared HLA-restricted, with HLA associations seemingly driven largely by CMV exposure. Strong co-occurrence of HLA alleles, especially DR and DQ, made assigning TCR associations to individual alleles difficult. A cluster of highly shared sequence variants was judged likely to be a technical artifact of the sequencing pipeline. The only immune exposure information available for the cohort was CMV serostatus. V-gene and J-gene trimming of TCR beta chains was associated with a missense DCLRE1C variant in a later genetic analysis, and the association was replicated in an independent cohort. The authors suggested that the approach could potentially be extended to other disease states and immunological phenotypes. In vitro tests confirmed that three of the cytomegalovirus-associated TCR beta chains recognize cytomegalovirus antigens. A later genetic analysis reported fewer N-insertions in productive TCRs among donors in an Asian-associated ancestry cluster than the roughly 640-donor mean. In an earlier analysis of over 550 of the donors, most TCR beta V segments were observed in productive rearrangements about 87% or about 30% of the time, broadly matching IMGT annotations. In a later analysis, about 16,000 TCR beta sequences were associated with specific HLA alleles at a false discovery rate of 0.05.

The cohort comprised more than 550 healthy bone marrow donors. All cohort members were sampled while nominally healthy, although unrecorded immune exposures were likely present. The donor was CMV seropositive and belonged to the group of about 290 seropositive cohort members. Every donor gave a peripheral blood sample, and the peripheral blood mononuclear cells from that sample were used for TCR beta sequencing. Genomic DNA was extracted from the blood cell samples with the Qiagen DNeasy Blood Extraction Kit. About this clone itself: This clone's antigen is unknown. Base qualities are not provided; no much larger clone lies one nucleotide away.

Libraries were constructed by the immunoSEQ multiplex PCR assay. For the multiplex PCR, a mixture combining 60 forward primers for TCR Vbeta segments and 13 reverse primers for TCR Jbeta segments was used. A multiplex PCR assay on genomic DNA amplified the CDR3 region of rearranged TCR beta genes. Amplified TCR beta libraries were sequenced as 87-base-pair reads on the Illumina HiSeq System. The authors' pipeline ran thus. A later analysis counted about 82 million unique TCR beta chains across the 500 to 850 repertoires, and 9 million to 14 million of these chains were shared by at least two donors. To remove PCR and sequencing errors, raw reads were error-corrected and collapsed into unique sequences using a nearest-neighbor algorithm that merged closely related sequences. Alignment of CDR3 sequences to IMGT reference sequences was used to assign V, D and J gene segments. For a sequence to be retained, at least a six-nucleotide match to both a V gene segment and a J gene segment was required. A rearrangement counted as productive if the CDR3 had no stop codons and remained in frame with V and J, and every other rearrangement counted as non-productive. Following IMGT convention, CDR3 was defined as the stretch from the second conserved V-encoded cysteine up to the conserved J-encoded phenylalanine. The earlier analysis of some 540 of the donors excluded any sequence lacking an unambiguous match to a single V gene segment. In an earlier analysis of more than 500 of the donors, a V segment was called functional when productive rearrangements were above 56.7%, and segregating when the standard deviation between donors exceeded 5%. A statistical classification framework was developed to diagnose cytomegalovirus status using the catalog of TCR beta chain sequences. V and J gene assignment, in a later analysis, came from comparing TCR nucleotide sequences with IMGT/GENE-DB human TR gene sequences. In a later analysis, CDR3 sequences and most-parsimonious VDJ recombination scenarios were assigned using the TCRdist pipeline. In a later analysis, each TCR beta chain was defined by its CDR3 amino acid sequence together with its V-gene family, and reads lacking a unique V-gene family were excluded. In a later analysis, 450 to 600 highly shared, low-generation-probability nucleotide sequences were removed to address suspected cross-contamination and a sequencing artifact. In a later analysis, a clonal expansion index for each public chain was calculated from normalized within-repertoire ranks of inferred template counts. In a later analysis, generation probabilities were computed with a VDJ recombination model fitted to out-of-frame rearrangements, and the resulting probabilities were checked against IGoR. In a later analysis, TCR-TCR, TCR-HLA and TCR-CMV co-occurrence was scored with hypergeometric tests, and a repertoire-size bias correction was applied to TCR pairs. To estimate false discovery rates, a later analysis permuted the HLA or CMV assignments 20 times. A later analysis grouped co-occurring TCRs with DBSCAN, adding TCRdist sequence similarity when clustering within HLA-allele-positive subsets. Repertoires with fewer than 30,000 or more than 120,000 public chains were left out of co-occurrence clustering, as were five repertoires with anomalous nucleotide sharing. The immuneACCESS repertoire file appears here via TCRdb, limited to in-frame rearrangements. These files lack a portion of the clones; in checked studies, under half of the deficit traces to unresolved V genes, and the cause of the others is not known. From that table come the V and J calls and clone size; the DNA was used to work out D and trimming. The table for this sample lists roughly 80,000 clones; approximately 60% of them were counted only once. The ten largest clonotypes hold approximately 4% of the sample.

Trimming takes 9 bases from V and 3 bases from J, and the germline ends sit 17 bases apart. There are 15 amino acids in the CDR3, from cysteine to phenylalanine inclusive. CDR3 DNA only is kept here, 45 bases in frame from base 1. CDR1 SEHNR and CDR2 FQNEAQ are derived from the germline V gene (reference sequence). The sequencing input was PBMCs. The chain is made from TRBV7-9 and TRBJ2-2; the D region possibly corresponds to TRBD2 (6 bases align). The receptor's source is a male donor in good health and CMV-seropositive. In nucleotide form, the sequence is TGTGCCAGTAGGGACTCGGAGAGGGACACCGGGGAGCTGTTTTTT. The encoded protein is CASRDSERDTGELFF.